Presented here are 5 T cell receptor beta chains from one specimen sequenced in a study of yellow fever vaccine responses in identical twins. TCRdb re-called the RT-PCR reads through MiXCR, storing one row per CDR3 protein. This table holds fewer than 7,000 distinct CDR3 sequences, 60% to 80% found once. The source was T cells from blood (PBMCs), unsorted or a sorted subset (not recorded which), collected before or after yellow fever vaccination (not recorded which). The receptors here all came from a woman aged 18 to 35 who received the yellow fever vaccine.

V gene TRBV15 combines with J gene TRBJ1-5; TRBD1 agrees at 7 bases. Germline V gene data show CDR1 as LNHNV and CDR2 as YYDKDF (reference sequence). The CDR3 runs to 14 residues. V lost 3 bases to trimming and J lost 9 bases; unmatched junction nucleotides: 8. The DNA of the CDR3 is TGTGCCACCAGCAGTAACAGGGGAATCGCGCCCCAGCATTTT. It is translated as CATSSNRGIAPQHF.

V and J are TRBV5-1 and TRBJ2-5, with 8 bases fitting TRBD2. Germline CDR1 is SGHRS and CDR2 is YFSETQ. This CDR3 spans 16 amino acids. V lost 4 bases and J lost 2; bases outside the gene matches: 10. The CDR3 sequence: CASSPATTSGQETQYF. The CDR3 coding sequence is TGCGCCAGCAGCCCAGCCACAACTAGCGGACAAGAGACCCAGTACTTC.

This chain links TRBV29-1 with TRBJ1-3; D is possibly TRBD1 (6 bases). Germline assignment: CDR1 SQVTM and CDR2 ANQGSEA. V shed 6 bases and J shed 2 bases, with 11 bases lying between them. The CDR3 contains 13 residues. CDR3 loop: CSVPEGAGNTIYF. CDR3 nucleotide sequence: TGCAGCGTCCCGGAGGGGGCTGGAAACACCATATATTTT.

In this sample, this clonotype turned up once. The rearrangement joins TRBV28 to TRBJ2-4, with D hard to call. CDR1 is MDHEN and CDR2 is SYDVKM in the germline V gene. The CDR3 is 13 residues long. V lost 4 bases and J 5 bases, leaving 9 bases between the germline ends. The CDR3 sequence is CASSWLVQNIQYF. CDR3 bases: TGTGCCAGCAGTTGGTTGGTCCAAAACATTCAGTACTTC.

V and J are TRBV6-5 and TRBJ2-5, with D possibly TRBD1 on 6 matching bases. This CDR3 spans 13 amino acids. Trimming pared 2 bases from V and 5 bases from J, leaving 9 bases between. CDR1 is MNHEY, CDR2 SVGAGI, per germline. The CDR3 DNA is TGTGCCAGCAGTTACCGGCAGGGGGAGACCCAGTACTTC. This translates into CASSYRQGETQYF.